These 24 T cell receptor beta chains originate from one sample sequenced in a study of brain T cells in children with intractable seizures. TCRdb's table, derived via immunoSEQ multiplex PCR, lists solely in-frame clones and lacks some. Of 60,000 to 85,000 clones in the sample, 85% to 95% are singletons; the top ten hold under 2%. Specimen: peripheral blood, collected at surgery. Every receptor here comes from a boy under two years old with tuberous sclerosis and intractable seizures.

The chain is built from TRBV4-2 and TRBJ2-7, with a weak D call TRBD1 (5 bases). CDR1 is LGHNA and CDR2 is YNFKEQ in the germline V gene. Trimming removed 0 bases from V and 3 bases from J, with 12 bases in between. CDR3 length equals 15 residues. The DNA of the CDR3 is TGTGCCAGCAGCCAAGAAGGGGCAGGGAACTACGAGCAGTACTTC. It translates to CASSQEGAGNYEQYF.

The chain carries TRBV24-1 and TRBJ2-1; D ambiguous. In germline, CDR1 is KGHDR, CDR2 SFDVKD. V was clipped by 2 bases and J by 6 bases, with 10 bases between them. This CDR3 region has 14 residues. The DNA of the CDR3 is TGTGCCACCAGTGATTACAATAAGGTCAATGAGCAGTTCTTC. Translation gives CATSDYNKVNEQFF.

For the CDR3, the DNA is TGTGCCAGCAGTTACTCCGGGGAGGGGAGGTCCTACGAGCAGTACTTC. Translated, it gives CASSYSGEGRSYEQYF. This chain uses TRBV6-2 or TRBV6-3 with TRBJ2-7; 7 positions match TRBD2. Per germline, CDR1 MNHEY and CDR2 SVGEGT. The junction had 6 bases not matched to a gene; V was cut back by 0 bases and J by 1 base. CDR3 length: 16 residues.

The chain has TRBV11-3 and TRBJ2-7, with D tentatively TRBD1 or TRBD2 (6 bases each). From germline, CDR1 is SGHNT and CDR2 YENEEA. The CDR3 is made up of 15 amino acids. Trimming left V 5 bases short and J 0 bases short, with 14 bases between. Here the CDR3 reads CASSARGQFSYEQYF. CDR3 sequence (DNA): TGTGCCAGCAGCGCACGGGGGCAGTTCTCCTACGAGCAGTACTTC.

This chain joins TRBV27 and TRBJ2-1, with D possibly called TRBD1 or TRBD2 (5 bases each). This CDR3 has 17 amino acids. Germline CDR1 and CDR2: MNHEY and SMNVEV (reference sequence). Trimming removed 6 bases from V and 4 bases from J, with 22 bases in between. The CDR3 DNA is TGTGCCAGCAGCACCATCGAACCGGGACCTGGATACAATGAGCAGTTCTTC. Translation: CASSTIEPGPGYNEQFF.

This chain joins TRBV14 and TRBJ1-2; 8 positions agree with TRBD1. CDR1 is SGHDN, CDR2 FVKESK, per germline. The trim removed 0 bases at V and 5 bases at J, leaving 8 bases unmatched. This CDR3 has 16 amino acids. CDR3: CASSQEKTGVRYGYTF. The CDR3, as DNA: TGTGCCAGCAGCCAAGAAAAGACAGGGGTTAGGTATGGCTACACCTTC.

The V call is TRBV19, the J call TRBJ1-4, with TRBD1 identical over 9 bases. CDR1 is LNHDA, CDR2 SQIVND, per germline (reference sequence). The V segment lost 2 bases and the J segment 2 bases; nucleotides outside the gene matches: 12. This CDR3 has 19 residues. DNA of the CDR3: TGTGCCAGTAGTATATGGACAGGGGACTCTTTGACTACTAATGAAAAACTGTTTTTT. Translated, it gives CASSIWTGDSLTTNEKLFF.

The chain employs TRBV19 and TRBJ2-3; D is uncertain. This CDR3 region has 13 residues. V lost 6 bases and J lost 4, with 11 bases in between. Germline V gene lookup returns CDR1 LNHDA and CDR2 SQIVND (reference sequence). The CDR3 DNA sequence: TGTGCCAGTAGCCTCCGTACGGCAGATACGCAGTATTTT. Amino acids: CASSLRTADTQYF.

The genes are TRBV4-2 and TRBJ1-5; 7 positions match TRBD1. The trim removed 1 base at V and 0 bases at J, leaving 18 bases unmatched. CDR1 is LGHNA and CDR2 is YNFKEQ in the germline V gene. This CDR3 contains 21 residues. CDR3: CASSQGPYLAGGKYSNQPQHF. Here the CDR3 DNA reads TGTGCCAGCAGCCAAGGACCATACCTAGCAGGGGGGAAGTATAGCAATCAGCCCCAGCATTTT.

This CDR3 reads CASSTGTETGELFF. CDR3 DNA sequence: TGTGCCAGCAGTACCGGGACGGAGACCGGGGAGCTGTTTTTT. V gene TRBV28 combines with J gene TRBJ2-2; D tentatively reads TRBD1 or TRBD2 (5 bases each). Germline V lookup: CDR1 MDHEN, CDR2 SYDVKM. CDR3 length: 14 residues. V gave up 5 bases and J gave up 5 bases, with 12 bases separating them.

The chain links TRBV4-2 to TRBJ2-3, with 15 bases that match TRBD2. This CDR3 is built from 17 residues. J gave up 3 bases and V 3 bases, and 4 bases lay outside the gene matches. Germline V gene lookup returns CDR1 LGHNA and CDR2 YNFKEQ. Here the CDR3 reads CASSQGLAGGRTDTQYF. The CDR3 coding sequence is TGTGCCAGCAGCCAGGGACTAGCGGGGGGACGGACAGATACGCAGTATTTT.

V is TRBV5-4 and J is TRBJ1-2; no clear D gene. In germline, CDR1 is SGHNT, CDR2 YYREEE (reference sequence). The V end was cut by 1 base, the J end by 8 bases, with 6 bases between. The CDR3 runs to 11 residues. CDR3: CASSLLGGYTF. The CDR3 DNA follows: TGTGCCAGCAGCTTGTTGGGGGGCTACACCTTC. The full variable domain, its missing parts supplied by reference TRBV5-4 and TRBJ1-2, is ETGVTQSPTHLIKTRGQQVTLRCSSQSGHNTVSWYQQALGQGPQFIFQYYREEENGRGNFPPRFSGLQFPNYSSELNVNALELDDSALYLCASSLLGGYTFGSGTRLTVV.

The chain carries TRBV16 and TRBJ1-2; no reliable D call. CDR3 length: 12 residues. V gave up 2 bases and J gave up 6 bases, with 7 bases separating them. In germline, CDR1 is KGHSY, CDR2 FQNENV. The DNA of the CDR3 is TGTGCCAGCAGCCAAGCACATAATGGCTACACCTTC. Protein product: CASSQAHNGYTF.

The chain links TRBV29-1 to TRBJ1-2; TRBD1 might be the D (5 bases). The CDR3 loop spans 11 amino acids. V was shortened by 3 bases and J by 7 bases, with 9 bases between the two germline ends. Germline V gene sequence: CDR1 SQVTM, CDR2 ANQGSEA. CDR3 DNA sequence: TGCAGCGTTGACAGGGTGGCTGGCTACACCTTC. It is translated as CSVDRVAGYTF.

V and J are TRBV6-2 or TRBV6-3 and TRBJ1-2, with D tentatively TRBD1 (6 bases). Trimming removed 6 bases from V and 5 bases from J, with 22 bases in between. This CDR3 comprises 16 residues. The germline CDR1 and CDR2 sequences are MNHEY and SVGEGT. CDR3 protein: CASSSDLDSIRYGYTF. The CDR3 DNA sequence: TGTGCCAGCAGCTCCGATCTGGACAGCATACGGTATGGCTACACCTTC.

Only one count was recorded for this clone. The chain has TRBV11-2 and TRBJ2-7, with 9 bases matching TRBD2. The CDR3 is made up of 15 amino acids. Germline CDR1 reads SGHAT; CDR2 reads FQNNGV. Trimming at V came to 6 bases and at J to 4 bases, leaving 10 bases not matched to a gene. The CDR3 DNA reads as TGTGCCAGCAGAAACCCGGGACTAGCTCCTTACGAGCAGTACTTC. It specifies CASRNPGLAPYEQYF.

This clone appeared a single time. The V gene is TRBV4-1, the J gene TRBJ1-2; 10 bases agree with TRBD1. V was clipped by 4 bases and J by 7 bases; unmatched bases: 12. This CDR3 contains 16 residues. Germline loops: CDR1 MGHRA, CDR2 YSYEKL. This CDR3 reads CASSREDRGVRGGYTF. The CDR3 DNA is TGCGCCAGCAGCCGAGAGGACAGGGGGGTAAGAGGTGGCTACACCTTC.

The chain joins TRBV20-1 to TRBJ1-1; weak D call: TRBD1 (6 bases). This CDR3 has 14 amino acids. The V gene lost 3 bases and the J gene lost 1 base, with 12 bases spanning the gap. Germline loops: CDR1 DFQATT, CDR2 SNEGSKA (reference sequence). CDR3 region: CSASGGGRNTEAFF. The CDR3 bases are TGCAGTGCTAGTGGAGGGGGGAGGAACACTGAAGCTTTCTTT.

The chain has TRBV14 and TRBJ2-1, with unresolved D. This CDR3 comprises 14 residues. With 1 base removed from V and 3 bases from J, the gap between germline ends came to 7 bases. CDR1 is SGHDN and CDR2 is FVKESK in the germline V gene. CDR3 protein: CASSQVGHYNEQFF. The CDR3 coding sequence is TGTGCCAGCAGCCAAGTAGGTCACTACAATGAGCAGTTCTTC.

The V and J genes are TRBV5-4 and TRBJ2-7, with D perhaps matching TRBD1 (6 bases). CDR3 size: 15 residues. Germline CDR1 SGHNT, CDR2 YYREEE (reference sequence). Trimming pared 0 bases from V and 2 bases from J, leaving 12 bases between. The CDR3 DNA reads TGTGCCAGCAGCTTGGGGACAGCCGAAACCTACGAGCAGTACTTC. Encoded protein: CASSLGTAETYEQYF.

The rearrangement uses TRBV6-5 and TRBJ2-1; 10 nucleotides agree with TRBD1. CDR1 and CDR2 (germline): MNHEY, SVGAGI. The CDR3 spans 14 residues. Trimming at V came to 8 bases and at J to 8 bases, leaving 9 bases not matched to a gene. The CDR3 is CASGERTGGHEQFF. As DNA, the CDR3 is TGTGCCAGCGGAGAAAGGACAGGGGGTCATGAGCAGTTCTTC.

This clone was recorded once. The rearrangement links TRBV2 to TRBJ1-2; possibly TRBD1 for D (6 bases). Trimming left V 1 base short and J 2 bases short, with 14 bases between. The CDR3 length is 16 residues. Germline loops: CDR1 SNHLY, CDR2 FYNNEI. CDR3 in amino acids: CASSEVEGQGNYGYTF. The CDR3 DNA reads as TGTGCCAGCAGTGAAGTGGAAGGGCAGGGGAACTATGGCTACACCTTC.

The rearrangement uses TRBV4-1 and TRBJ2-2; no firm D call. The CDR3 is 14 residues long. Deletions cut 8 bases from V and 2 bases from J, with 12 bases between. CDR1 is MGHRA and CDR2 is YSYEKL in the germline V gene. The CDR3 here is CASGGMGNTGELFF. CDR3 sequence (DNA): TGCGCCAGCGGTGGGATGGGTAACACCGGGGAGCTGTTTTTT.

The chain links TRBV6-2 or TRBV6-3 to TRBJ2-5, with 9 bases that match TRBD1. CDR3 length: 17 residues. Germline V lookup: CDR1 MNHEY, CDR2 SVGEGT. V trimming: 4 bases; J trimming: 5 bases; junction bases outside the gene matches: 14. The CDR3 DNA follows: TGTGCCAGCAGTTCCGCGTGGAAGGGGACAGGGAGGGAGACCCAGTACTTC. Translating gives CASSSAWKGTGRETQYF.